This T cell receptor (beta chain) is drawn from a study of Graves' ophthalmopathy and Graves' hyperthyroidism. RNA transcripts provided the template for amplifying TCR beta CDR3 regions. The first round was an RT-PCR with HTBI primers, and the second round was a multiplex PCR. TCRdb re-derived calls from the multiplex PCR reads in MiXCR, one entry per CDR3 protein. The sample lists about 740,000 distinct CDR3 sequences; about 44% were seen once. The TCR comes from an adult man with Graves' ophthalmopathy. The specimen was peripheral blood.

CDR3 sequence: CASSDISTNEKLFF. The CDR3 DNA reads TGTGCCAGCAGCGACATTTCAACTAATGAAAAACTGTTTTTT. The rearrangement uses TRBV2 and TRBJ1-4; no reliable D call. Germline CDR1 SNHLY, CDR2 FYNNEI. V lost 6 bases and J lost 0, with 8 bases in between. The CDR3 contains 14 residues.